This T cell receptor (beta chain) was identified during a study of T cells of healthy individuals. TCRdb passed the 5' RACE reads through MiXCR, listing each CDR3 protein once. The profile covers approximately 58,000 distinct CDR3 sequences, with roughly 15% appearing a single time and 15% to 20% taken by the ten largest. This clonotype occurred many times. Germline V gene sequence: CDR1 SGDLS, CDR2 YYNGEE. The CDR3 runs 17 residues. V was shortened by 3 bases and J by 0 bases, with 16 bases between the two germline ends. The receptor's source is a human donor in good health. The J gene is TRBJ2-1, the V gene TRBV9; perhaps TRBD1 as D (7 bases). This CDR3 is CASSAEGQPSSYNEQFF. CDR3 nucleotides: TGTGCCAGCAGCGCGGAGGGACAGCCGAGCTCCTACAATGAGCAGTTCTTC.